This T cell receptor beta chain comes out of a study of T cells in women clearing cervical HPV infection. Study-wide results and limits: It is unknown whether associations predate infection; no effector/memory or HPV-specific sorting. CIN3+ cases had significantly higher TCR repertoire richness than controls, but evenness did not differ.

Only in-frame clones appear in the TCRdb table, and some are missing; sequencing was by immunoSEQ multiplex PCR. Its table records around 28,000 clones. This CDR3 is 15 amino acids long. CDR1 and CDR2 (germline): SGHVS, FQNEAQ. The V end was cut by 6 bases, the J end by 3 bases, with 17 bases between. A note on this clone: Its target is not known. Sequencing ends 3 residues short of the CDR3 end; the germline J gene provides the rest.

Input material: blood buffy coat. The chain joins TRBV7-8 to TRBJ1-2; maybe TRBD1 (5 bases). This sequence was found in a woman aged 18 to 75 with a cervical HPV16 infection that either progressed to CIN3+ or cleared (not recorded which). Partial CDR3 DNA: TGTGCCAGCAGTCCTCTGGGCAGGGAGGACTATGGC. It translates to CASSPLGREDYG. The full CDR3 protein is CASSPLGREDYGYTF.